Following are 4 T cell receptor beta chains from one sample sequenced in a study of T cell responses to AZD1222 COVID-19 vaccine. The protocol was immunoSEQ multiplex PCR, while the TCRdb copy is restricted to in-frame clones and leaves out a portion. This table holds about 140,000 clones, less than 95% found once. Specimen: peripheral blood, collected on day 0 of AZD1222 vaccination. The receptors stem from an adult in good health.

This sequence joins TRBV28 and TRBJ1-2; D is perhaps TRBD1 (6 bases). The CDR3 covers 13 residues. The ends were cut back, 6 bases at V and 2 bases at J, with 10 bases in the middle. CDR1 and CDR2 (germline): MDHEN, SYDVKM. The DNA for the CDR3 is TGTGCCAGCAGCCGAACAGGGAACTATGGCTACACCTTC. Its protein is CASSRTGNYGYTF.

This clone was detected only once. The chain carries TRBV11-3 and TRBJ2-1, with 12 bases identical to TRBD2. J was trimmed by 12 bases and V by 5 bases; bases with no gene match: 8. Germline loops: CDR1 SGHNT, CDR2 YENEEA. This CDR3 has 14 amino acids. CDR3: CASSRLAGDKTQFF. The CDR3 DNA reads as TGTGCCAGCAGCAGACTAGCGGGGGATAAAACGCAGTTCTTC.

V gene TRBV30 combines with J gene TRBJ2-7, with D perhaps TRBD1 (6 bases). This CDR3 is built from 12 residues. V shed 1 base and J shed 4 bases, with 8 bases lying between them. CDR1 and CDR2 (germline): GTSNPN, SVGIG (reference sequence). The CDR3 bases are TGTGCCTGGAGTGGCAGGGGATACGAGCAGTACTTC. Translation gives CAWSGRGYEQYF.

The rearrangement uses TRBV24-1 and TRBJ2-2, with 9 bases lining up with TRBD2. Germline lookup yields CDR1 KGHDR and CDR2 SFDVKD. The trim removed 10 bases at V and 8 bases at J, leaving 7 bases unmatched. The CDR3 totals 13 residues. The CDR3 DNA reads TGTGCCACTCAAGGACTAGCGTTTGGGGAGCTGTTTTTT. Translated, it gives CATQGLAFGELFF.